Below, 21 T cell receptor beta chains from the same sample are listed, as sequenced in a study of beta chain features in type 1 diabetes. Notes on the study in general: TCRB CDR3s were moderately but significantly shorter in Type 1 diabetes patients in all four CD4+ subsets.

These receptors are not linked to any known antigen. Sequencing targeted expressed TCRB transcripts, as all isolated RNA had been reverse transcribed. Clones were sequenced by immunoSEQ multiplex PCR, and TCRdb holds only the in-frame ones, with some missing. The sample consists of 120,000 to 150,000 clones, roughly an eighth of them appearing once. Sequenced sample: central memory CD4+ T cells from blood. These receptors came from a man aged 18-30 years with type 1 diabetes.

This clone occurred a few times. The chain employs TRBV27 and TRBJ1-1, with 7 nucleotides matching TRBD1. The CDR3 extends over 16 amino acids. The V gene's germline CDR1 is MNHEY and CDR2 SMNVEV (reference sequence). V lost 8 bases to trimming and J lost 0 bases; unmatched junction nucleotides: 12. The CDR3 nucleotides read TGTGCCAGCGCCGGGACACCCAGGGGGATGAACACTGAAGCTTTCTTT. It encodes CASAGTPRGMNTEAFF.

The genes are TRBV30 and TRBJ2-3, with unresolved D. There are 14 residues in the CDR3. Between the trimmed V and J ends, which lost 1 base and 3 bases, there was a span of 11 bases. The V gene's germline CDR1 is GTSNPN and CDR2 SVGIG (reference sequence). The CDR3 loop reads CAWSAIGSTDTQYF. The DNA of the CDR3 is TGTGCCTGGAGTGCTATTGGTTCAACAGATACGCAGTATTTT.

This sequence joins TRBV7-9 and TRBJ1-2; D gene uncertain. Trimming stripped 1 base from V and 6 bases from J, with 6 bases between. The CDR3 has 12 residues. From germline, CDR1 is SEHNR and CDR2 FQNEAQ (reference sequence). CDR3 protein: CASSLVSDGYTF. CDR3 sequence (DNA): TGTGCCAGCAGCTTAGTGTCGGATGGCTACACCTTC. The full variable domain, in which reference TRBV7-9 and TRBJ1-2 provide the parts outside the CDR3, is DTGVSQNPRHKITKRGQNVTFRCDPISEHNRLYWYRQTLGQGPEFLTYFQNEAQLEKSRLLSDRFSAERPKGSFSTLEIQRTEQGDSAMYLCASSLVSDGYTFGSGTRLTVV.

The chain recombines TRBV19 with TRBJ2-1, with D hard to call. CDR3 length: 13 amino acids. The ends were cut back, 7 bases at V and 3 bases at J, with 10 bases in the middle. In germline, CDR1 is LNHDA, CDR2 SQIVND (reference sequence). This CDR3 is CASKDPSYNEQFF. The CDR3 DNA reads TGTGCCAGTAAAGATCCCAGCTACAATGAGCAGTTCTTC.

This clone is labeled medium-sized (0.01 to 0.1%). This chain uses TRBV12-5 with TRBJ2-1; D might be TRBD2 (5 bases). CDR3 length equals 15 residues. The germline CDR1 and CDR2 sequences are LGHNT and FRNRAP. The V gene lost 4 bases and the J gene lost 9 bases, with 19 bases spanning the gap. The CDR3 loop is CASGSSTGRLGEQFF. In DNA form, the CDR3 reads TGTGCTAGTGGTTCCTCCACGGGGAGATTGGGTGAGCAGTTCTTC.

The chain recombines TRBV5-1 with TRBJ1-6; 10 bases match TRBD1. Germline V gene data show CDR1 as SGHRS and CDR2 as YFSETQ. V lost 0 bases, J lost 7 bases, and 4 bases stayed unmatched. This CDR3 is built from 16 residues. CDR3 DNA: TGCGCCAGCAGCTTGGAGCTGGGACAGGGGAATTCACCCCTCCACTTT. This encodes CASSLELGQGNSPLHF.

The rearrangement joins TRBV9 to TRBJ2-2; the D gene is possibly TRBD1 (5 bases). Germline V gives CDR1 SGDLS, CDR2 YYNGEE. Trimming removed 6 bases from V and 3 bases from J, with 9 bases in between. This CDR3 has 13 amino acids. CDR3 sequence: CASMAGHTGELFF. The CDR3 DNA follows: TGTGCCAGCATGGCAGGGCACACCGGGGAGCTGTTTTTT.

The CDR3 region has the DNA TGCAGCGTTTGTCAGGGAAGTGATCAGCCCCAGCATTTT. It codes for CSVCQGSDQPQHF. The chain uses TRBV29-1 and TRBJ1-5; possible D gene TRBD1, 5 bases. CDR1 and CDR2 from the germline V gene are SQVTM and ANQGSEA. This CDR3 spans 13 amino acids. Deletions cut 5 bases from V and 5 bases from J, with 13 bases between.

This clone was observed a handful of times. The rearrangement joins TRBV7-6 to TRBJ1-1, with a weak D call TRBD1 (5 bases). Trimming stripped 5 bases from V and 0 bases from J, with 16 bases between. Per the germline V gene, CDR1 is SGHVS and CDR2 is FNYEAQ. CDR3 size: 16 residues. CDR3 loop: CASSGRVPSMNTEAFF. CDR3 sequence (DNA): TGTGCCAGCAGCGGCAGGGTTCCAAGCATGAACACTGAAGCTTTCTTT.

This clone has a handful of counts. This sequence joins TRBV18 and TRBJ2-1; weak D call: TRBD2 (5 bases). The CDR3 length is 13 residues. The V end lost 3 bases, the J end lost 5 bases, and 8 bases lay between the germline ends. The V gene's germline CDR1 is KGHSH and CDR2 LQKENI. The chain's CDR3 is CASSPGVHNEQFF. The CDR3 DNA reads TGTGCCAGCTCACCCGGGGTTCACAATGAGCAGTTCTTC.

This chain joins TRBV23-1 and TRBJ1-6; weak D call: TRBD1 (5 bases). TRBV23-1 is an open reading frame, and its role is uncertain. The CDR3 runs 16 residues. The V end was cut by 4 bases, the J end by 7 bases, with 17 bases between. CDR3 amino acids: CASSRIRDGRNSPLHF. The CDR3 DNA reads as TGCGCCAGCAGTCGCATCCGGGACGGCAGAAATTCACCCCTCCACTTT.

This clone came up a few times. This rearrangement joins TRBV25-1 to TRBJ2-1; possibly TRBD1 for D (7 bases). This CDR3 region has 17 residues. Per the germline V gene, CDR1 is MGHDK and CDR2 is SYGVNS. V lost 5 bases and J lost 0, with 17 bases in between. In DNA, the CDR3 is TGTGCCAGCAGTACGGGACAGCTGGGGGGCTCCTACAATGAGCAGTTCTTC. This sequence encodes CASSTGQLGGSYNEQFF.

The CDR3 sequence is CASSLGGLANTEAFF. The CDR3 coding sequence is TGTGCCAGCAGCCTCGGTGGGCTCGCGAACACTGAAGCTTTCTTT. J is TRBJ1-1 and V is TRBV9, with D unclear. Germline CDR1 SGDLS, CDR2 YYNGEE. The V end was cut by 4 bases, the J end by 1 base, with 14 bases between. The CDR3 extends over 15 amino acids.

The rearrangement links TRBV30 to TRBJ1-2, with a possible D match to TRBD1 (5 bases). This CDR3 contains 15 residues. The V end was cut by 2 bases, the J end by 2 bases, with 15 bases between. CDR1 and CDR2 (germline): GTSNPN, SVGIG (reference sequence). The DNA of the CDR3 is TGTGCCTGGAGTACCCAGGGTGGGGAAAACTATGGCTACACCTTC. As protein: CAWSTQGGENYGYTF.

The chain couples TRBV30 to TRBJ1-2, with 8 bases identical to TRBD1. CDR1 and CDR2 (germline): GTSNPN, SVGIG (reference sequence). This CDR3 region has 12 residues. V shed 0 bases, J shed 12 bases, and the junction held 6 bases outside the gene matches. The CDR3 nucleotides read TGTGCCTGGAGTGTCTTTCAGGGGGCCAACACCTTC. This encodes CAWSVFQGANTF.

The chain recombines TRBV29-1 with TRBJ1-5, with D maybe TRBD1 (6 bases). Trimming cost V 4 bases and J 6 bases, with 13 bases left between them. Germline CDR1 and CDR2: SQVTM and ANQGSEA. The CDR3 is 13 amino acids. CDR3 sequence (DNA): TGCAGCGTTGGAGGGGACACAGGTCAGCCCCAGCATTTT. Translation: CSVGGDTGQPQHF.

J is TRBJ1-5 and V is TRBV19; D gene ambiguous. The CDR3 sequence is 16 residues long. Trimming took 2 bases from V and 2 from J, leaving 13 bases between them. The germline gives CDR1 LNHDA, CDR2 SQIVND (reference sequence). The CDR3 DNA sequence: TGTGCCAGTAGTATAAATCGGCACCATGGCAATCAGCCCCAGCATTTT. Encoded protein: CASSINRHHGNQPQHF.

The chain joins TRBV7-6 to TRBJ2-2; D remains unclear. Per germline, CDR1 SGHVS and CDR2 FNYEAQ. The V gene lost 3 bases and the J gene lost 6 bases, with 8 bases spanning the gap. The CDR3 has 13 amino acids. This CDR3 is CASSFSRAGELFF. The CDR3 DNA is TGTGCCAGCAGCTTTTCCCGCGCCGGGGAGCTGTTTTTT.

This clone was found a few times. The V gene is TRBV5-4, the J gene TRBJ2-1; the D is unclear. Per the germline V gene, CDR1 is SGHNT and CDR2 is YYREEE (reference sequence). The length of the CDR3 is 13 residues. V lost 2 bases to trimming and J lost 3 bases, with 6 bases between them. In DNA, the CDR3 is TGTGCCAGCAGCTTTGACATCTACAATGAGCAGTTCTTC. Translated, it gives CASSFDIYNEQFF.

The V and J genes are TRBV6-1 and TRBJ1-5; no clear D gene. Trimming shortened V by 8 bases and J by 3 bases, and 8 bases separated the two germline ends. This CDR3 comprises 12 residues. CDR1 and CDR2 from the germline V gene are MNHNS and SASEGT. The CDR3 DNA reads as TGTGCCAGCCGATTTGACAATCAGCCCCAGCATTTT. This sequence encodes CASRFDNQPQHF.

The sample holds a few counts of this clone. The V call is TRBV7-8, the J call TRBJ2-5, with unresolved D. The CDR3 spans 12 residues. With 5 bases removed from V and 5 bases from J, the gap between germline ends came to 9 bases. Germline V lookup: CDR1 SGHVS, CDR2 FQNEAQ. CDR3 protein: CASSRMGETQYF. CDR3 in DNA: TGTGCCAGCAGCCGGATGGGGGAGACCCAGTACTTC.